The 9 T cell receptor beta chains in this list originate from one sample, sequenced in a study of blood T cells in healthy people across ages (dated by TCRdb to 2013 to 2016). The receptor library was made with 5' RACE. Sequenced using an Illumina HiSeq 2500. The second PCR ran for roughly 7 to 12 cycles and used a J-beta primer mix along with a sample-barcoded 5' primer. TCRdb's own reprocessing of the public reads used fastp at Q25 and MiXCR and kept productive beta chains. Entries that share a CDR3 protein sequence are merged under the most common genes and DNA. The sample data list 1.5 million to 2 million distinct CDR3 sequences, and roughly 27% of these were observed just once. The top ten constitute 6.5% to 8.5% of the sample. Sample: blood. These receptors were obtained from a woman in her thirties in good health.

Points on this clonotype: Since a much larger clone is just one base distant, this may be a read error. The CDR3 loop reads CRARGQALKLFF. CDR3 sequence (DNA): TGCAGGGCTAGAGGACAGGCCTTAAAACTGTTTTTT. This chain links TRBV20-1 with TRBJ1-4; 7 bases are shared with TRBD1. CDR3 size: 12 residues. The germline V gene has CDR1 DFQATT and CDR2 SNEGSKA (reference sequence).

The chain couples TRBV12-3 or TRBV12-4 to TRBJ1-1; 7 bases align to TRBD1. The J segment lost 5 bases and the V segment lost 8 bases, leaving 11 bases of the junction unmatched. The CDR3 runs to 14 residues. As DNA, the CDR3 is TGTGCCAGCGGGGCCCATCAGGGGGGGACTGAAGCTTTCTTT. Its protein is CASGAHQGGTEAFF.

The V gene is TRBV7-2, the J gene TRBJ2-7; D possibly corresponds to TRBD1 (6 bases). The CDR3 covers 13 residues. The ends were cut back, 5 bases at V and 3 bases at J, with 11 bases in the middle. The germline CDR1 and CDR2 sequences are SGHTA and FQGNSA. DNA for the CDR3: TGTGCCAGCAGCACAGGGATTGTCTACGAGCAGTACTTC. Protein sequence: CASSTGIVYEQYF.

As for this clonotype: The conserved final phenylalanine or tryptophan is absent from the CDR3, which likely points to a read error. V and J are TRBV4-1 and TRBJ2-3, with D maybe TRBD2 (7 bases). The V gene's germline CDR1 is MGHRA and CDR2 YSYEKL. The V end lost 5 bases, the J end lost 4 bases, and 19 bases lay between the germline ends. The CDR3 runs to 16 residues. Here the CDR3 DNA reads TGCGCCAGCAGCTGGATCTCGGGGGGCGGCTCAGATACGCAGTATTTA. Protein product: CASSWISGGGSDTQYL.

This clonotype was seen at least ten times. The chain carries TRBV5-1 and TRBJ2-1, with TRBD2 matching over 10 bases. With V trimmed by 4 bases and J by 5 bases, 9 bases remained unmatched. Germline lookup yields CDR1 SGHRS and CDR2 YFSETQ. The CDR3 length is 16 residues. The CDR3 region has the DNA TGCGCCAGCAGCATTACTAGCGGGACAGGCAACAATGAGCAGTTCTTC. Protein product: CASSITSGTGNNEQFF.

This clonotype showed up just once. The genes are TRBV3-1 and TRBJ1-1; 7 nucleotides align to TRBD1. The V segment lost 3 bases and the J segment 4 bases; nucleotides outside the gene matches: 5. Per the germline V gene, CDR1 is LGHDT and CDR2 is YNNKEL (reference sequence). The CDR3 is 14 residues long. CDR3 coding DNA: TGTGCCAGCAGCCACAACAGGGGAGGCACTGAAGCTTTCTTT. Amino acid sequence: CASSHNRGGTEAFF.

This clonotype was seen a few times. V usage is TRBV7-2 and J usage is TRBJ2-1, with 8 bases identical to TRBD1. Germline V gene sequence: CDR1 SGHTA, CDR2 FQGNSA. V trimming: 5 bases; J trimming: 6 bases; junction bases outside the gene matches: 12. CDR3 size: 16 residues. The CDR3 protein is CASSRESGGAGNEQFF. The CDR3 DNA reads as TGTGCCAGCAGCCGAGAATCAGGGGGCGCAGGCAATGAGCAGTTCTTC.

The table lists this clonotype with many counts. The V and J genes are TRBV7-9 and TRBJ2-4; D might be TRBD1 or TRBD2, each matching 5 bases. Germline V gene lookup returns CDR1 SEHNR and CDR2 FQNEAQ (reference sequence). Trimming left V 6 bases short and J 5 bases short, with 17 bases between. The CDR3 covers 15 residues. Here the CDR3 DNA reads TGTGCCAGCAGTTTATCGCGGAGAGGGGAAAACATTCAGTACTTC. Residues: CASSLSRRGENIQYF. Using reference TRBV7-9 and TRBJ2-4 for the parts outside the CDR3, the full variable domain is DTGVSQNPRHKITKRGQNVTFRCDPISEHNRLYWYRQTLGQGPEFLTYFQNEAQLEKSRLLSDRFSAERPKGSFSTLEIQRTEQGDSAMYLCASSLSRRGENIQYFGAGTRLSVL.

With regard to this clonotype: One junction end does not reproduce the germline sequence, and a read error may be involved. The chain links TRBV4-2 to TRBJ1-1, with D uncertain. The CDR3 is 14 amino acids. In germline, CDR1 is LGHNA, CDR2 YNFKEQ. The chain's CDR3 is CVSSQGPENGEAFF. The CDR3 DNA is TGTGTCAGCAGCCAAGGACCAGAGAACGGGGAAGCTTTCTTT.